Below are 31 T cell receptor beta chains sequenced from a single sample in a study of T cells in Graves' hyperthyroidism and ophthalmopathy. RNA transcripts were the template for amplifying TCR beta CDR3 regions. TCR CDR3 underwent first-round RT-PCR with the HTBI primer set. A single record per CDR3 protein comes from TCRdb applying MiXCR to the multiplex PCR reads. The data show approximately 600,000 distinct CDR3 sequences, roughly 15% seen once. The sample was blood. The origin of the receptors is a woman in her thirties or forties with Graves' ophthalmopathy.

This clonotype was seen many times. A much larger clone is a single base away; this may be a read error. The gene calls are TRBV28 and TRBJ2-5; TRBD2 aligns across 8 bases. The V and J ends lost 6 bases and 0 bases, in that order; junction bases with no gene match: 18. The CDR3 spans 19 residues. Per the germline V gene, CDR1 is MDHEN and CDR2 is SYDVKM. CDR3 nucleotide sequence: TGTGCCAGCAGGCTTAGCGGGAAGGAGGGAGGCAAGTACCAAGAGACCCAGTACTTC. Protein product: CASRLSGKEGGKYQETQYF.

This clonotype was seen many times. J is TRBJ1-1 and V is TRBV11-3; D is uncertain. Germline V CDR1 and CDR2: SGHNT, YENEEA. The CDR3 consists of 14 residues. Deletions cut 3 bases from V and 1 base from J, with 9 bases between. CDR3: CASSFGRTNTEAFF. The CDR3, as DNA: TGTGCCAGCAGCTTCGGACGGACGAACACTGAAGCTTTCTTT.

Comments on this clonotype: One junction end disagrees with the germline gene, perhaps due to a read error. The V gene is TRBV6-1, the J gene TRBJ1-5; D ambiguous. This CDR3 contains 13 residues. The germline V gene has CDR1 MNHNS and CDR2 SASEGT. In nucleotides, the CDR3 is TGTGCCAGCTTTGCGGGGAGCAATCAGCCTCAGCATTTT. It translates to CASFAGSNQPQHF.

This clonotype turned up a few times. The chain employs TRBV5-1 and TRBJ2-5; D remains ambiguous. This CDR3 comprises 16 residues. Per the germline V gene, CDR1 is SGHRS and CDR2 is YFSETQ. V lost 4 bases, J lost 1 base, and 17 bases lay in between. CDR3 protein: CASSDTGYLGQETQYF. CDR3 nucleotides: TGCGCCAGCAGCGACACGGGTTACTTGGGCCAAGAGACCCAGTACTTC. The full variable domain, its missing parts supplied by reference TRBV5-1 and TRBJ2-5, is KAGVTQTPRYLIKTRGQQVTLSCSPISGHRSVSWYQQTPGQGLQFLFEYFSETQRNKGNFPGRFSGRQFSNSRSEMNVSTLELGDSALYLCASSDTGYLGQETQYFGPGTRLLVL.

The chain recombines TRBV9 with TRBJ2-7, with D maybe TRBD2 (6 bases). V gave up 2 bases and J gave up 1 base, with 10 bases separating them. The CDR3 sequence is 14 residues long. Germline V gene sequence: CDR1 SGDLS, CDR2 YYNGEE. This chain's CDR3 is CASSVWAGSYEQYF. DNA of the CDR3: TGTGCCAGCAGCGTTTGGGCGGGATCCTACGAGCAGTACTTC.

The chain carries TRBV20-1 and TRBJ1-3, with 10 bases aligning to TRBD1. Germline V CDR1 and CDR2: DFQATT, SNEGSKA (reference sequence). After removal of 0 bases from V and 2 bases from J, the junction contained 4 bases not matched to a gene. The CDR3 consists of 16 residues. Here the CDR3 DNA reads TGCAGTGCTAGAGAATGGGGGACAGGGGCTGGAAACACCATATATTTT. Its translation: CSAREWGTGAGNTIYF.

This clonotype was observed many times. The J gene is TRBJ2-3, the V gene TRBV19, with D uncertain. The CDR3 is made up of 14 amino acids. V was clipped by 6 bases and J by 5 bases, with 15 bases between them. Germline V lookup: CDR1 LNHDA, CDR2 SQIVND (reference sequence). The CDR3 DNA sequence: TGTGCCAGTAGCCTGAAAGATCTAGGAGATACGCAGTATTTT. Its translation: CASSLKDLGDTQYF.

This clonotype has ten or more counts. For the CDR3, the DNA is TGTGCCTGGGGGACAGACACTGAAGCTTTCTTT. Protein sequence: CAWGTDTEAFF. This sequence joins TRBV30 and TRBJ1-1, with 7 nucleotides matching TRBD1. The germline gives CDR1 GTSNPN, CDR2 SVGIG (reference sequence). The CDR3 is made up of 11 amino acids. J was trimmed by 3 bases and V by 5 bases; bases with no gene match: 0.

This clonotype was recorded many times. The V and J genes are TRBV28 and TRBJ1-1; D is unclear. This CDR3 is built from 12 residues. Looked up from germline, CDR1 is MDHEN and CDR2 is SYDVKM. Between the trimmed V and J ends, which lost 5 bases and 6 bases, there was a span of 10 bases. CDR3 nucleotides: TGTGCCAGCAGTCATCGACCGTCTGAAGCTTTCTTT. Residues: CASSHRPSEAFF.

This clonotype was seen many times. One end of the junction varies from germline; a read error may be responsible. The genes are TRBV7-7 and TRBJ2-5, with unresolved D. This CDR3 contains 14 residues. Germline CDR1 is SSHAT and CDR2 is FNYEAQ (reference sequence). CDR3: CASSSATVGWAQYF. CDR3 nucleotides: TGTGCTAGCAGCTCCGCGACGGTGGGGTGGGCCCAGTACTTC. Drawing the rest from reference TRBV7-7 and TRBJ2-5, the complete variable domain is GAGVSQSPRYKVTKRGQDVTLRCDPISSHATLYWYQQALGQGPEFLTYFNYEAQPDKSGLPSDRFSAERPEGSISTLTIQRTEQRDSAMYRCASSSATVGWAQYFGPGTRLLVL.

This clonotype was recorded a few times. One end of the junction varies from germline; a read error may be responsible. V usage is TRBV20-1 and J usage is TRBJ2-7; no clear D gene. This CDR3 region has 13 residues. CDR1 is DFQATT, CDR2 SNEGSKA, per germline (reference sequence). CDR3 in amino acids: CSAREAPTYGQYF. CDR3 sequence (DNA): TGCAGTGCTAGAGAGGCTCCCACCTACGGGCAGTACTTC.

This clonotype occurred many times. A junction boundary mismatches the germline segment, possibly from a read error. The rearrangement joins TRBV20-1 to TRBJ2-7, with D uncertain. The CDR3 consists of 13 residues. CDR1 is DFQATT, CDR2 SNEGSKA, per germline (reference sequence). This CDR3 reads CSASSPISYEQYF. The CDR3 nucleotides read TGTAGTGCTAGTAGCCCTATCTCCTACGAGCAGTACTTC.

This clonotype has ten or more counts. The genes are TRBV7-3 and TRBJ2-6; D remains unclear. The CDR3 consists of 16 residues. V was clipped by 0 bases and J by 1 base, with 7 bases between them. The germline CDR1 and CDR2 sequences are SGHTA and FQGTGA. The DNA of the CDR3 is TGTGCCAGCAGCTTAACGTTGTTATCTGGGGCCAACGTCCTGACTTTC. Translating gives CASSLTLLSGANVLTF.

This clonotype came up many times. This chain uses TRBV6-1 with TRBJ2-4; D assignment may be TRBD1 or TRBD2 (6 bases each). Trimming took off 8 bases at V and 8 bases at J, with 10 bases between the two ends. The germline gives CDR1 MNHNS, CDR2 SASEGT. The CDR3 totals 11 residues. Here the CDR3 reads CASGRGDIQYF. Here the CDR3 DNA reads TGTGCCAGCGGTAGGGGGGACATTCAGTACTTC.

This clonotype was recorded many times. The chain uses TRBV20-1 and TRBJ2-7; D not resolved. Germline values: CDR1 DFQATT, CDR2 SNEGSKA (reference sequence). Trimming took 1 base from V and 5 from J, leaving 9 bases between them. The CDR3 has 12 amino acids. As DNA, the CDR3 is TGCAGTGCTAGAGGCGACGAGGACGAGCAGTACTTC. Amino acid sequence: CSARGDEDEQYF.

This clonotype was recorded a few times. This rearrangement joins TRBV7-9 to TRBJ2-2; D is undetermined. The V end lost 2 bases, the J end lost 6 bases, and 7 bases lay between the germline ends. This CDR3 region has 13 residues. Germline values: CDR1 SEHNR, CDR2 FQNEAQ (reference sequence). Here the CDR3 DNA reads TGTGCCAGCAGCTTATCTGAGGCCGGGGAGCTGTTTTTT. Amino acids: CASSLSEAGELFF.

This clonotype occurred many times. V gene TRBV2 combines with J gene TRBJ2-7; 12 positions match TRBD1. The CDR3 totals 13 residues. The germline V gene encodes CDR1 SNHLY and CDR2 FYNNEI. The V gene end was trimmed by 7 bases and the J gene end by 7 bases; junction bases not matched to a gene: 5. The CDR3 DNA reads TGTGCCAGCAAGGGACAGGGGGCGCATGAGCAGTACTTC. Translated: CASKGQGAHEQYF.

The chain has TRBV6-1 and TRBJ2-2; either TRBD1 or TRBD2 may fit D (5 bases each). CDR1 is MNHNS and CDR2 is SASEGT in the germline V gene. CDR3 length: 12 residues. CDR3 region: CAGDQDTGELFF. CDR3 sequence (DNA): TGTGCGGGGGACCAGGACACCGGGGAGCTGTTTTTT.

This clonotype was seen many times. The V gene is TRBV11-2, the J gene TRBJ2-7; TRBD2 aligns across 9 bases. Germline trimming cut 4 bases from V and 3 bases from J; bases unmatched to any gene: 13. The CDR3 has 17 residues. From germline, CDR1 is SGHAT and CDR2 FQNNGV. The CDR3 DNA is TGTGCCAGCAGCTCATCCACCTCAGCGGGAGGTATCTACGAGCAGTACTTC. This translates into CASSSSTSAGGIYEQYF.

This clonotype was detected a few times. V gene TRBV28 combines with J gene TRBJ2-7; the D is unclear. The CDR3 loop spans 15 amino acids. Trimming removed 5 bases from V and 3 bases from J, with 17 bases in between. CDR1 MDHEN and CDR2 SYDVKM come from the germline V gene. In nucleotides, the CDR3 is TGTGCCAGCAGTCTCGATTCGCAACGCTACTACGAGCAGTACTTC. This sequence encodes CASSLDSQRYYEQYF.

This clonotype was seen a few times. The rearrangement joins TRBV7-8 to TRBJ2-7; 11 bases align to TRBD1. The V and J ends lost 3 bases and 6 bases, in that order; junction bases with no gene match: 7. CDR1 SGHVS and CDR2 FQNEAQ come from the germline V gene. This CDR3 contains 15 residues. The CDR3 DNA is TGTGCCAGCAGCTTCACCGCCGGGACAGGGGGCGAGCAGTACTTC. Translating it yields CASSFTAGTGGEQYF. Full variable domain (outside the CDR3, taken from reference TRBV7-8 and TRBJ2-7): GAGVSQSPRYKVAKRGQDVALRCDPISGHVSLFWYQQALGQGPEFLTYFQNEAQLDKSGLPSDRFFAERPEGSVSTLKIQRTQQEDSAVYLCASSFTAGTGGEQYFGPGTRLTVT.

The chain uses TRBV5-4 and TRBJ2-7; 7 bases are shared with TRBD2. Losses at the gene ends were 2 bases for V and 4 bases for J; bases not matched to a gene: 12. Germline V gene data show CDR1 as SGHNT and CDR2 as YYREEE (reference sequence). There are 16 residues in the CDR3. This CDR3 is CASSLERDASSYEQYF. Written as DNA, the CDR3 is TGTGCCAGCAGCTTAGAGCGGGATGCGTCATCGTACGAGCAGTACTTC.

This clonotype was seen only a few times. The J gene is TRBJ2-2, the V gene TRBV11-3; tentative D call: TRBD1 (6 bases). CDR3 length: 15 residues. Trimming removed 4 bases from V and 1 base from J, with 10 bases in between. Germline lookup yields CDR1 SGHNT and CDR2 YENEEA. In nucleotides, the CDR3 is TGTGCCAGCAGCTGGAAGGGACAGAACACCGGGGAGCTGTTTTTT. Translating gives CASSWKGQNTGELFF.

This clonotype has only one observation. The V call is TRBV6-2 or TRBV6-3, the J call TRBJ2-2; 8 bases match TRBD2. Per the germline V gene, CDR1 is MNHEY and CDR2 is SVGEGT. V lost 2 bases, J lost 5 bases, and 4 bases stayed unmatched. CDR3 length equals 15 residues. The CDR3 is CASSYTAGDTGELFF. CDR3 bases: TGTGCCAGCAGTTACACAGCGGGAGATACCGGGGAGCTGTTTTTT.

This clonotype showed up many times. The chain recombines TRBV7-8 with TRBJ2-7, with D uncertain. The V end lost 1 base, the J end lost 2 bases, and 9 bases lay between the germline ends. The germline gives CDR1 SGHVS, CDR2 FQNEAQ. The CDR3 sequence is 14 residues long. As DNA, the CDR3 is TGTGCCAGCAGCTTAGGGACGGACGCCTACGAGCAGTACTTC. Its protein is CASSLGTDAYEQYF.

This clonotype has at least ten counts. This chain links TRBV27 with TRBJ2-7, with a possible D match to TRBD2 (5 bases). Trimming left V 6 bases short and J 4 bases short, with 19 bases between. Germline V gene data show CDR1 as MNHEY and CDR2 as SMNVEV (reference sequence). The CDR3 consists of 15 residues. CDR3 region: CASRPRPGELYEQYF. The DNA of the CDR3 is TGTGCCAGCAGGCCCCGACCCGGGGAGTTGTACGAGCAGTACTTC.

This clonotype was picked up many times. This chain connects TRBV13 to TRBJ2-7; a possible D gene is TRBD2 (5 bases). V was trimmed by 5 bases and J by 4 bases, leaving 18 bases between them. The germline gives CDR1 PRHDT, CDR2 FYEKMQ (reference sequence). CDR3 length equals 15 residues. DNA for the CDR3: TGTGCCAGCAGCCCCTCCGGGAAGCCGGGGTACGAGCAGTACTTC. It yields the protein CASSPSGKPGYEQYF.

On this clonotype: The junction and the germline gene differ at one end; a read error may be behind it. V usage is TRBV2 and J usage is TRBJ2-6; perhaps TRBD2 as D (6 bases). This CDR3 spans 15 amino acids. The germline V gene encodes CDR1 SNHLY and CDR2 FYNNEI. This CDR3 reads CASRLIGTGANVPTF. For the CDR3, the DNA is TGTGCCAGCAGGCTGATTGGGACTGGGGCCAACGTCCCGACTTTC.

This clonotype has a count of ten or more. The chain links TRBV7-9 to TRBJ2-7; D is ambiguous. V lost 0 bases and J lost 6, with 9 bases in between. This CDR3 has 13 amino acids. Germline V gene lookup returns CDR1 SEHNR and CDR2 FQNEAQ (reference sequence). The CDR3 here is CASSLAGPSEQYF. DNA for the CDR3: TGTGCCAGCAGCTTAGCTGGACCCAGCGAGCAGTACTTC.

Many counts were recorded for this clonotype. The V call is TRBV28, the J call TRBJ2-7, with a weak D call TRBD1 (6 bases). Looked up from germline, CDR1 is MDHEN and CDR2 is SYDVKM. The CDR3 consists of 14 residues. The V end was cut by 6 bases, the J end by 3 bases, with 15 bases between. The CDR3 loop reads CASSPKGHNYEQYF. The CDR3 bases are TGTGCCAGCAGCCCCAAGGGACACAACTACGAGCAGTACTTC.

There are a few counts of this clonotype. The CDR3 region has the DNA TGTGCCAGCAGTTTATTCAGGCGGGAAAGGACAGATACGCAGTATTTT. It translates to CASSLFRRERTDTQYF. The V gene is TRBV28, the J gene TRBJ2-3; weak D call: TRBD2 (6 bases). The CDR3 is made up of 16 amino acids. Germline CDR1 MDHEN, CDR2 SYDVKM. Trimming stripped 1 base from V and 3 bases from J, with 14 bases between.